A single sample is the source of the 3 T cell receptor beta chains below, sequenced in a study of cytomegalovirus exposure and HLA in healthy donors. The protocol was immunoSEQ multiplex PCR, while the TCRdb copy is restricted to in-frame clones and leaves out a portion. This sample carries 130,000 to 150,000 clones, 88% of them seen once, and the ten largest clones take almost 8%. Sequenced material: PBMCs. Source of these receptors: a woman aged 18-35 years in good health and CMV-seropositive.

V gene TRBV2 combines with J gene TRBJ2-2, with a possible D match to TRBD2 (5 bases). V was cut by 6 bases and J by 0 bases, with 8 bases left in between. CDR1 is SNHLY and CDR2 is FYNNEI in the germline V gene. This CDR3 contains 14 residues. Here the CDR3 reads CASRERTNTGELFF. CDR3 DNA: TGTGCCAGCAGAGAGCGGACGAACACCGGGGAGCTGTTTTTT. Full variable domain (remainder filled in from reference TRBV2 and TRBJ2-2): EPEVTQTPSHQVTQMGQEVILRCVPISNHLYFYWYRQILGQKVEFLVSFYNNEISEKSEIFDDQFSVERPDGSNFTLKIRSTKLEDSAMYFCASRERTNTGELFFGEGSRLTVL.

Regarding this clone: At one of its ends the junction is not consistent with the germline gene, which may arise from a read error. The chain carries TRBV14 and TRBJ2-5, with TRBD1 identical over 8 bases. This CDR3 comprises 15 residues. CDR1 and CDR2 (germline): SGHDN, FVKESK. CDR3 in amino acids: CASSLGQGLQQTQYF. CDR3 bases: TGTGCCAGCAGCCTAGGACAGGGCCTCCAACAGACCCAGTACTTC.

In its sample, this clone was seen once. The rearrangement uses TRBV2 and TRBJ2-3; TRBD2 is a possible D gene (6 bases). The germline V and J ends were trimmed by 10 bases and 2 bases, with 16 bases remaining between them. CDR1 is SNHLY and CDR2 is FYNNEI in the germline V gene. This CDR3 comprises 14 residues. CDR3 residues: CAILSGTATDTQYF. CDR3 nucleotide sequence: TGTGCCATCCTGTCCGGGACTGCCACAGATACGCAGTATTTT.